A single sample is the source of the 25 T cell receptor beta chains below, sequenced in a study of cytomegalovirus exposure and HLA in healthy donors (dated by TCRdb to between 2016 and 2019). Library preparation employed the immunoSEQ multiplex PCR assay. TCRdb provides this immuneACCESS table in a form limited to in-frame rearrangements. Some clones are lacking; in checked studies, under half of them reflect an unresolved V gene, and why the rest are absent is not known. This sample gives about 73,000 clones in total; 85% to 95% of them show up just once. The ten largest clones capture about 3.5% of the sample. The specimen was PBMCs. These receptors were taken from a man aged 18 to 29 in good health and CMV-seronegative.

This clone was picked up one time. The rearrangement links TRBV5-1 to TRBJ1-1; D gene unclear. V shed 1 base and J shed 1 base, with 11 bases lying between them. The CDR3 is 15 residues long. The germline V gene encodes CDR1 SGHRS and CDR2 YFSETQ. CDR3 loop: CASSLLRSSNTEAFF. CDR3 bases: TGCGCCAGCAGCTTGTTGAGGTCCTCGAACACTGAAGCTTTCTTT. Supplemented by reference TRBV5-1 and TRBJ1-1, the full variable domain reads KAGVTQTPRYLIKTRGQQVTLSCSPISGHRSVSWYQQTPGQGLQFLFEYFSETQRNKGNFPGRFSGRQFSNSRSEMNVSTLELGDSALYLCASSLLRSSNTEAFFGQGTRLTVV.

The chain is built from TRBV7-9 and TRBJ1-1; possibly TRBD1 for D (5 bases). The CDR3 covers 15 residues. V was cut by 5 bases and J by 3 bases, with 16 bases left in between. Germline CDR1 SEHNR, CDR2 FQNEAQ (reference sequence). The CDR3 protein is CASSPNLLGDTEAFF. CDR3 nucleotide sequence: TGTGCCAGCAGCCCCAACTTGTTAGGGGACACTGAAGCTTTCTTT.

This chain uses TRBV5-1 with TRBJ1-4; D unresolved. The V end was cut by 1 base, the J end by 0 bases, with 4 bases between. The germline CDR1 and CDR2 sequences are SGHRS and YFSETQ. There are 14 residues in the CDR3. Here the CDR3 DNA reads TGCGCCAGCAGCTTGTGGCCAACTAATGAAAAACTGTTTTTT. Its translation is CASSLWPTNEKLFF.

This sequence joins TRBV30 and TRBJ1-4, with a tentative D call TRBD1 (5 bases). The V gene lost 3 bases and the J gene lost 7 bases, with 9 bases spanning the gap. The germline V gene has CDR1 GTSNPN and CDR2 SVGIG (reference sequence). This CDR3 region has 12 residues. The CDR3 DNA follows: TGTGCCTGGAGCTTCGACAGTGAAAAACTGTTTTTT. Its translation: CAWSFDSEKLFF.

CDR3 loop: CASSLNRDYEQYF. The DNA for the CDR3 is TGTGCCAGCAGCTTAAACAGAGACTACGAGCAGTACTTC. The chain recombines TRBV7-6 with TRBJ2-7; D is unresolved. Trimming cost V 2 bases and J 3 bases, with 8 bases left between them. The germline V gene encodes CDR1 SGHVS and CDR2 FNYEAQ. The CDR3 consists of 13 residues.

The V and J genes are TRBV7-3 and TRBJ1-2, with 8 positions matching TRBD1. Germline loops: CDR1 SGHTA, CDR2 FQGTGA. CDR3 length: 13 residues. Losses at the gene ends were 5 bases for V and 6 bases for J; bases not matched to a gene: 5. CDR3 region: CASSQDRGHGYTF. The CDR3 DNA follows: TGTGCCAGCAGCCAAGACAGGGGCCATGGCTACACCTTC.

This chain joins TRBV10-3 and TRBJ2-7; D perhaps matches TRBD2 (5 bases). The CDR3 consists of 13 residues. The germline gives CDR1 ENHRY, CDR2 SYGVKD. With 10 bases removed from V and 7 bases from J, the gap between germline ends came to 20 bases. The CDR3 loop is CATRGEDLGEQYF. The CDR3 region has the DNA TGTGCCACACGGGGAGAGGACCTAGGAGAGCAGTACTTC.

This clone was counted a few times. This rearrangement joins TRBV5-8 to TRBJ2-4; D possibly corresponds to TRBD2 (6 bases). The V gene lost 4 bases and the J gene lost 8 bases, with 13 bases spanning the gap. Germline V gene lookup returns CDR1 SGHTS and CDR2 YDEGEE. This CDR3 has 13 amino acids. This chain's CDR3 is CASSLPPGDIQYF. The CDR3 DNA reads as TGTGCCAGCAGCCTACCTCCGGGGGACATTCAGTACTTC.

CDR3 coding DNA: TGTGCCAGCAGCTACCGGGACAGGAGCACAGATACGCAGTATTTT. Translating it yields CASSYRDRSTDTQYF. V usage is TRBV27 and J usage is TRBJ2-3; 8 bases align to TRBD1. Germline V gene lookup returns CDR1 MNHEY and CDR2 SMNVEV (reference sequence). The length of the CDR3 is 15 residues. V was clipped by 6 bases and J by 0 bases; unmatched bases: 5.

The chain is built from TRBV10-3 and TRBJ2-7; the D gene is possibly TRBD1 (6 bases). Germline V gene sequence: CDR1 ENHRY, CDR2 SYGVKD. CDR3 length: 12 amino acids. V shed 10 bases and J shed 2 bases, with 12 bases lying between them. The CDR3 region is CATWDTTYEQYF. The CDR3 coding sequence is TGTGCCACCTGGGACACCACCTACGAGCAGTACTTC.

The chain links TRBV7-9 to TRBJ1-2; D unclear. The CDR3 has 13 amino acids. Trimming left V 4 bases short and J 3 bases short, with 9 bases between. Germline CDR1 SEHNR, CDR2 FQNEAQ (reference sequence). DNA of the CDR3: TGTGCCAGCAGCTCAAGACGGGACTATGGCTACACCTTC. This codes for CASSSRRDYGYTF.

The DNA for the CDR3 is TGTGCCAGCAGCCGGGGACAGGCCGAAGATACGCAGTATTTT. Protein product: CASSRGQAEDTQYF. The chain links TRBV7-9 to TRBJ2-3; 8 bases are shared with TRBD1. V shed 5 bases, J shed 5 bases, and the junction held 6 bases outside the gene matches. In germline, CDR1 is SEHNR, CDR2 FQNEAQ (reference sequence). The CDR3 extends over 14 amino acids.

The chain combines TRBV2 with TRBJ1-2, with 7 bases fitting TRBD1. CDR3 size: 15 residues. After removal of 6 bases from V and 0 bases from J, the junction contained 7 bases not matched to a gene. Looked up from germline, CDR1 is SNHLY and CDR2 is FYNNEI. The CDR3 loop is CASRLKGQPNYGYTF. CDR3 sequence (DNA): TGTGCCAGCAGACTAAAGGGACAGCCTAACTATGGCTACACCTTC.

Only one count was recorded for this clone. This chain links TRBV7-9 with TRBJ1-1; D is uncertain. Per germline, CDR1 SEHNR and CDR2 FQNEAQ (reference sequence). V lost 2 bases and J 6 bases, leaving 16 bases between the germline ends. There are 15 residues in the CDR3. As DNA, the CDR3 is TGTGCCAGCAGCTTAACCGGGAGCCTCGGACCTGAAGCTTTCTTT. It yields the protein CASSLTGSLGPEAFF. Drawing the rest from reference TRBV7-9 and TRBJ1-1, the complete variable domain is DTGVSQNPRHKITKRGQNVTFRCDPISEHNRLYWYRQTLGQGPEFLTYFQNEAQLEKSRLLSDRFSAERPKGSFSTLEIQRTEQGDSAMYLCASSLTGSLGPEAFFGQGTRLTVV.

This clone showed up just once. The chain uses TRBV6-6 and TRBJ2-7, with 7 bases identical to TRBD1. CDR1 MNHNY and CDR2 SVGAGI come from the germline V gene (reference sequence). The trim removed 4 bases at V and 12 bases at J, leaving 9 bases unmatched. This CDR3 is built from 12 residues. CDR3 nucleotide sequence: TGTGCCAGCAGTTTCACAGGGGATAGGCCGTACTTC. Its translation is CASSFTGDRPYF.

The J gene is TRBJ1-1, the V gene TRBV28; the match to TRBD1 covers 7 bases. V gave up 5 bases and J gave up 1 base; unmatched junction bases: 4. There are 14 residues in the CDR3. CDR1 MDHEN and CDR2 SYDVKM come from the germline V gene. The DNA of the CDR3 is TGTGCCAGCAGTCCCGGGACAGCGAACACTGAAGCTTTCTTT. Its translation is CASSPGTANTEAFF.

The gene calls are TRBV30 and TRBJ1-5, with D unresolved. Germline-derived CDR1 and CDR2 are GTSNPN and SVGIG (reference sequence). This CDR3 comprises 15 residues. Trimming took off 0 bases at V and 4 bases at J, with 13 bases between the two ends. The CDR3 loop is CAWSVQRVRNQPQHF. The CDR3 DNA sequence: TGTGCCTGGAGTGTACAGAGGGTTAGAAATCAGCCCCAGCATTTT.

The V call is TRBV4-3, the J call TRBJ1-5; perhaps TRBD1 as D (5 bases). Germline-derived CDR1 and CDR2 are LGHNA and YSLEER. V gave up 0 bases and J gave up 0 bases, with 12 bases separating them. There are 17 residues in the CDR3. The CDR3 DNA reads as TGCGCCAGCAGCCAAGACCGGGGGTTGGGTAGCAATCAGCCCCAGCATTTT. It specifies CASSQDRGLGSNQPQHF.

This clone was found once. The chain has TRBV19 and TRBJ1-5; D unclear. The CDR3 consists of 13 residues. From germline, CDR1 is LNHDA and CDR2 SQIVND (reference sequence). Trimming left V 6 bases short and J 3 bases short, with 9 bases between. The CDR3 DNA reads TGTGCCAGTAGCGACACCTACAATCAGCCCCAGCATTTT. This encodes CASSDTYNQPQHF.

This rearrangement joins TRBV27 to TRBJ2-5; weak D call: TRBD2 (6 bases). This CDR3 has 15 amino acids. CDR1 is MNHEY and CDR2 is SMNVEV in the germline V gene (reference sequence). Trimming stripped 3 bases from V and 2 bases from J, with 13 bases between. This chain's CDR3 is CASSFGPGLQETQYF. The CDR3 bases are TGTGCCAGCAGTTTTGGGCCGGGACTGCAAGAGACCCAGTACTTC.

The rearrangement joins TRBV6-5 to TRBJ2-7, with TRBD2 as a possible D gene (5 bases). The V gene lost 2 bases and the J gene lost 3 bases, with 8 bases spanning the gap. Germline V gene data show CDR1 as MNHEY and CDR2 as SVGAGI. The length of the CDR3 is 13 residues. CDR3 DNA sequence: TGTGCCAGCAGTTACCCAGGACTCTACGAGCAGTACTTC. As protein: CASSYPGLYEQYF.

The rearrangement links TRBV10-3 to TRBJ2-7; 7 nucleotides match TRBD1. Germline V lookup: CDR1 ENHRY, CDR2 SYGVKD. The CDR3 is 17 amino acids. V shed 3 bases, J shed 3 bases, and the junction held 14 bases outside the gene matches. This CDR3 reads CAISDSDRVDSHYEQYF. For the CDR3, the DNA is TGTGCCATCAGTGATTCCGACAGGGTCGATTCACACTACGAGCAGTACTTC.

The J gene is TRBJ2-2, the V gene TRBV30; D is possibly TRBD2 (5 bases). Trimming took 5 bases from V and 6 from J, leaving 13 bases between them. The CDR3 runs 13 residues. Germline CDR1 is GTSNPN and CDR2 is SVGIG (reference sequence). CDR3: CAWEGQKAGELFF. As DNA, the CDR3 is TGTGCCTGGGAGGGCCAGAAGGCCGGGGAGCTGTTTTTT.

This rearrangement joins TRBV6-6 to TRBJ2-3, with 8 bases aligning to TRBD2. Trimming cost V 7 bases and J 2 bases; bases outside gene matches: 8. CDR1 and CDR2 from the germline V gene are MNHNY and SVGAGI (reference sequence). CDR3 length equals 15 residues. This chain's CDR3 is CASTSSGGPTDTQYF. The CDR3 DNA reads as TGTGCCAGCACGTCGAGCGGGGGCCCCACAGATACGCAGTATTTT.

The genes are TRBV18 and TRBJ1-3; unclear D gene. Germline CDR1 reads KGHSH; CDR2 reads LQKENI. V was clipped by 6 bases and J by 1 base, with 13 bases between them. This CDR3 has 15 residues. The CDR3 region is CASSVSVPSGNTIYF. The CDR3 DNA sequence: TGTGCCAGCTCGGTATCGGTTCCTTCTGGAAACACCATATATTTT.